This is a list of T cell receptor beta chains from one sample in a study of circulating and synovial CD4+ cells in juvenile arthritis. Generated by immunoSEQ multiplex PCR, the TCRdb table keeps only in-frame clones and is missing some. Among approximately 16,000 clones listed, under 95% were seen once. Sequenced material: CD4+ T cells from blood. These TCRs come from a human donor with juvenile idiopathic arthritis. Both conserved end residues are part of each CDR3. The order of the fields is CDR3 protein, CDR3 DNA, clone size, D gene, J gene, V gene. A D gene is named only where the DNA matches it firmly. Clone size is not always given. Where it is, it says once, few, many or a class for expanded clones.

CDR3 protein: CASSLGGNYGYTF; CDR3 DNA: TGTGCCAGCAGTTTAGGAGGGAACTATGGCTACACCTTC; clone size: -; D gene: -; J gene: TRBJ1-2; V gene: TRBV27
CDR3 protein: CASSPYDSDISYEQYF; CDR3 DNA: TGTGCCAGCAGCCCCTACGACAGTGACATATCCTACGAGCAGTACTTC; clone size: once; D gene: -; J gene: TRBJ2-7; V gene: TRBV9
CDR3 protein: CASRVRGTGGEKLFF; CDR3 DNA: TGTGCCAGCAGAGTACGAGGGACAGGGGGTGAAAAACTGTTTTTT; clone size: -; D gene: TRBD1; J gene: TRBJ1-4; V gene: TRBV2
CDR3 protein: CAWVLARNTGELFF; CDR3 DNA: TGTGCCTGGGTACTAGCGAGGAACACCGGGGAGCTGTTTTTT; clone size: -; D gene: TRBD2; J gene: TRBJ2-2; V gene: TRBV30
CDR3 protein: CASSPRGGGWTEAFF; CDR3 DNA: TGTGCCAGCAGTCCAAGGGGAGGGGGGTGGACTGAAGCTTTCTTT; clone size: -; D gene: -; J gene: TRBJ1-1; V gene: TRBV2
CDR3 protein: CASSQTSGRPSGELFF; CDR3 DNA: TGTGCCAGCAGCCAGACTAGCGGGAGGCCGTCCGGGGAGCTGTTTTTT; clone size: -; D gene: TRBD2; J gene: TRBJ2-2; V gene: TRBV7-2
CDR3 protein: CASSETDSNQPQHF; CDR3 DNA: TGTGCCAGCAGTGAAACTGATAGCAATCAGCCCCAGCATTTT; clone size: once; D gene: -; J gene: TRBJ1-5; V gene: TRBV2
CDR3 protein: CASSVAAGMNTEAFF; CDR3 DNA: TGTGCCAGCAGCGTAGCAGCAGGCATGAACACTGAAGCTTTCTTT; clone size: -; D gene: -; J gene: TRBJ1-1; V gene: TRBV9
CDR3 protein: CASSLAGHNTDTQYF; CDR3 DNA: TGTGCCAGCAGCTTAGCGGGACACAACACAGATACGCAGTATTTT; clone size: -; D gene: -; J gene: TRBJ2-3; V gene: TRBV7-2
CDR3 protein: CASSQDPPVMQITDTQYF; CDR3 DNA: TGCGCCAGCAGCCAAGACCCCCCAGTGATGCAAATCACAGATACGCAGTATTTT; clone size: -; D gene: -; J gene: TRBJ2-3; V gene: TRBV4-1
CDR3 protein: CALFDRVVGEKLFF; CDR3 DNA: TGTGCCTTATTCGACAGGGTGGTTGGTGAAAAACTGTTTTTT; clone size: -; D gene: TRBD1; J gene: TRBJ1-4; V gene: TRBV30
CDR3 protein: CASSRDWGQGTQYF; CDR3 DNA: TGTGCCAGCAGCCGGGACTGGGGACAGGGGACCCAGTACTTC; clone size: -; D gene: TRBD1; J gene: TRBJ2-5; V gene: TRBV9
CDR3 protein: CASSKLFYGYTF; CDR3 DNA: TGTGCCAGCAGCAAACTCTTCTATGGCTACACCTTC; clone size: -; D gene: -; J gene: TRBJ1-2; V gene: TRBV28
CDR3 protein: CASSQRDYGYTF; CDR3 DNA: TGTGCCAGCAGCCAGAGGGACTATGGCTACACCTTC; clone size: -; D gene: -; J gene: TRBJ1-2; V gene: TRBV7-2
CDR3 protein: CASSVDRAGANVLTF; CDR3 DNA: TGTGCCAGCAGTGTCGACAGGGCTGGGGCCAACGTCCTGACTTTC; clone size: -; D gene: TRBD1; J gene: TRBJ2-6; V gene: TRBV6-1
CDR3 protein: CASIHPGTNTGELFF; CDR3 DNA: TGTGCCAGCATTCACCCGGGGACGAACACCGGGGAGCTGTTTTTT; clone size: -; D gene: -; J gene: TRBJ2-2; V gene: TRBV6-1
CDR3 protein: CASRVHTRSPLGYTF; CDR3 DNA: TGTGCCAGCAGAGTACACACAAGGAGCCCTCTTGGCTACACCTTC; clone size: -; D gene: -; J gene: TRBJ1-2; V gene: TRBV2
CDR3 protein: CASSPTSDSSYNEQFF; CDR3 DNA: TGTGCCAGCAGCCCGACTAGCGACAGCTCCTACAATGAGCAGTTCTTC; clone size: -; D gene: TRBD2; J gene: TRBJ2-1; V gene: TRBV9
CDR3 protein: CASSAGLAEEQFF; CDR3 DNA: TGCGCCAGTAGTGCGGGACTAGCGGAAGAGCAGTTCTTC; clone size: -; D gene: TRBD2; J gene: TRBJ2-1; V gene: TRBV19
CDR3 protein: CASSSGQGGKGYTF; CDR3 DNA: TGCGCCAGCAGCTCTGGACAGGGGGGGAAAGGCTACACCTTC; clone size: once; D gene: TRBD1; J gene: TRBJ1-2; V gene: TRBV5-1
CDR3 protein: CASSPRRGGMNTEAFF; CDR3 DNA: TGTGCCAGCAGCCCTAGAAGAGGAGGGATGAACACTGAAGCTTTCTTT; clone size: -; D gene: -; J gene: TRBJ1-1; V gene: TRBV7-9
CDR3 protein: CSVAGAGANVLTF; CDR3 DNA: TGCAGCGTTGCAGGGGCTGGGGCCAACGTCCTGACTTTC; clone size: few; D gene: -; J gene: TRBJ2-6; V gene: TRBV29-1